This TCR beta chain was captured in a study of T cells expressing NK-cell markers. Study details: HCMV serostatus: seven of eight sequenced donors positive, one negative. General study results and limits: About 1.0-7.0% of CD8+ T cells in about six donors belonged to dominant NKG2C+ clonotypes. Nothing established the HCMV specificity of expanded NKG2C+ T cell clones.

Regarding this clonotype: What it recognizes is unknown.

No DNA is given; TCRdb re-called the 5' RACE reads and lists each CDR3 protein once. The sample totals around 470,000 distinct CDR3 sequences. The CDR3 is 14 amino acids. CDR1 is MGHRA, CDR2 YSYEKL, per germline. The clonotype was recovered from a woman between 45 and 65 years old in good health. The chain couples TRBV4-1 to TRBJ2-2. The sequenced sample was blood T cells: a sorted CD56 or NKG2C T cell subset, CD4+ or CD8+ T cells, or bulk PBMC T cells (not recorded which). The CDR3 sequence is CASSQDVHTGELFF.